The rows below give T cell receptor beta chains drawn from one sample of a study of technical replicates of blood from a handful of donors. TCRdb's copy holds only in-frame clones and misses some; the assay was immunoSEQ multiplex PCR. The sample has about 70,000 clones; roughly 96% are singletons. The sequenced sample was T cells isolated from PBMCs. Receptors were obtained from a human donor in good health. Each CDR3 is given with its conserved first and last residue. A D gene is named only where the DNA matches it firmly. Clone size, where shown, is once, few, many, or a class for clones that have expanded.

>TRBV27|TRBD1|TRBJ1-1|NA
TGTGCCAGCAGTCATCGGGACAGGAACACTGAAGCTTTCTTT
CASSHRDRNTEAFF
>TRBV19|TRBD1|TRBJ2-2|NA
TGTGCCACCAGACAGGGGGCCTTCACCGGGGAGCTGTTTTTT
CATRQGAFTGELFF
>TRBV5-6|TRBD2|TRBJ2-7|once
TGTGCCAGCAGCTTTGAGGGGACTAGCGGCTCCTACGAGCAGTACTTC
CASSFEGTSGSYEQYF
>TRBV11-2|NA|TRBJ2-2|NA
TGTGCCAGCAGCTTTCGGATGATAGGGACATTTAAGGAGCTGTTTTTT
CASSFRMIGTFKELFF
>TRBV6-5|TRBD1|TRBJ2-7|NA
TGTGCCAGCAGTTACTCCCCGGGACAGGGGTACGAGCAGTACTTC
CASSYSPGQGYEQYF
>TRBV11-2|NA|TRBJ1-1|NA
TGTGCCAGCAGCTTAGTATATGGGAGGGGCATGAACACTGAAGCTTTCTTT
CASSLVYGRGMNTEAFF
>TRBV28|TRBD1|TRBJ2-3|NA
TGTGCCAGCAGTTCCAGGGGGGGGACAGGGGGCGCGAATACGCAGTATTTT
CASSSRGGTGGANTQYF
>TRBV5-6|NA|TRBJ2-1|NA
TGTGCCAGCAGCCGGCCCACCGCGAGCGGACCGCGGCGCCCGGTCTTC
CASSRPTASGPRRPVF
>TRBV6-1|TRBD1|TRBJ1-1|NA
TGTGCCAGCAGTCGGGACAGATCTTTGAACACTGAAGCTTTCTTT
CASSRDRSLNTEAFF
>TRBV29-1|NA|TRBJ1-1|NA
TGCAGCGCCTACCTGCATTTTACAGGATTGAACACTGAAGCTTTCTTT
CSAYLHFTGLNTEAFF
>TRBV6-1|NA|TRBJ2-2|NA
TGTGCCATCTCCCGCGGGATTACGAACACCGGGGAGCTGTTTTTT
CAISRGITNTGELFF
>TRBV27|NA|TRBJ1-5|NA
TGTGCCAGCAGTCCCCACGAGATTTTTAGCAATCAGCCCCAGCATTTT
CASSPHEIFSNQPQHF
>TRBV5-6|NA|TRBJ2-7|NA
TGTGCCAGCAGCTTGAAGCATTTGGTCTACGAGCAGTACTTC
CASSLKHLVYEQYF
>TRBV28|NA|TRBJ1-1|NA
TGTGCCAGCAGCCTATCAGGGAACACTGAAGCTTTCTTT
CASSLSGNTEAFF
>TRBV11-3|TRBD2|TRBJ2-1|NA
TGTGCCAGCAGCTTCGGACTAGCGGGCTACAATGAGCAGTTCTTC
CASSFGLAGYNEQFF
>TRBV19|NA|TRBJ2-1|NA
TGTGCCACCCTAAGGGAGCCCTACAATGAGCAGTTCTTC
CATLREPYNEQFF
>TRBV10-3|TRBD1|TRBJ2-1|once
TGTGCCATCAGGGGACAGGGCCATCTCACTAATGAGCAGTTCTTC
CAIRGQGHLTNEQFF
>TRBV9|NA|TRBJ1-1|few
TGTGCCAGCAGCGTAGGGCTTGGAGGGAACACTGAAGCTTTCTTT
CASSVGLGGNTEAFF
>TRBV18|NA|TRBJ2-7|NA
TGTGCCAGCTCACCAATCGCCTGGGGGGAACTCTACGAGCAGTACTTC
CASSPIAWGELYEQYF
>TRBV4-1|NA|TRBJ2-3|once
TGCGCCAGCAGCCAAGGGGCGTTCGCAGATACGCAGTATTTT
CASSQGAFADTQYF
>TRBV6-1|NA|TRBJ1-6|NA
TGTGCCAGCAGTGAGGTCCTTAGCGGATATAATTCACCCCTCCACTTT
CASSEVLSGYNSPLHF
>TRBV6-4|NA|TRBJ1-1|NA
TGTGCCAGCAGTGATACGACATATCCGACTGAAGCTTTCTTT
CASSDTTYPTEAFF
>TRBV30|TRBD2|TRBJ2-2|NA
TGTGCCTGGAGTCCTGGGAGGGGTGTCGGGGAGCTGTTTTTT
CAWSPGRGVGELFF
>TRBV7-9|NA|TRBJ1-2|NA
TGTGCCAGCAGCCTACAGGAAGCTAACTATGGCTACACCTTC
CASSLQEANYGYTF
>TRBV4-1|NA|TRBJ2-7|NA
TGCGCCAGCAGCCAAGGGCACGATACCCAGCAGTACTTC
CASSQGHDTQQYF
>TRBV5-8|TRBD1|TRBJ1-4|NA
TGTGCCAGCCGGCTACAGACAGGGATTGCAACTAATGAAAAACTGTTTTTT
CASRLQTGIATNEKLFF
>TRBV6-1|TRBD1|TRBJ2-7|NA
TGTGCCAGCAGTGAAGCCGGGACAGGGGGCTACGAGCAGTACTTC
CASSEAGTGGYEQYF
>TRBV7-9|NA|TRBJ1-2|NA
TGTGCCAGCAGCTTAATATACAGAAGTGATGGCTACACCTTC
CASSLIYRSDGYTF
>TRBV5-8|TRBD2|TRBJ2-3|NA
TGTGCCAGCAGCTCTCTAGCGGGCACAGATACGCAGTATTTT
CASSSLAGTDTQYF
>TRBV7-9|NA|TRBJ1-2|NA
TGTGCCAGCAGCAGGGGGGGCGCCAGCGACTACACCTTC
CASSRGGASDYTF
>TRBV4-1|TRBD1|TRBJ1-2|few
TGCGCCAGCAGCCAAAGACAGGGCTATGGCTACACCTTC
CASSQRQGYGYTF
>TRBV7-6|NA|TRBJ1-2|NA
TGTGCCAGCAGCTTAGGTACGGGGGGCGCAGACTATGGCTACACCTTC
CASSLGTGGADYGYTF
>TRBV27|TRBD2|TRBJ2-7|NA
TGTGCCAGCAGTAATAGCGGGACCTACGAGCAGTACTTC
CASSNSGTYEQYF
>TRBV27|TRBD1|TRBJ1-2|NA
TGTGCCAGTTCAACTACAGGGGCAGGGGGGGGCTACACCTTC
CASSTTGAGGGYTF
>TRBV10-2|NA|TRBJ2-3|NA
TGCGCCAGCAGTGACACGAGGGGGTACGGGACACAGTCTTACACAGATACGCAGTATTTT
CASSDTRGYGTQSYTDTQYF
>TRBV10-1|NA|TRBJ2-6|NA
TGCGCCAGCAGTGAGACTAGGGTAGGTCGAAACTCTGGGGCCAACGTCCTGACTTTC
CASSETRVGRNSGANVLTF
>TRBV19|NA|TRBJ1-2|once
TGTGCCAGTAGTACAGGTTATCAGGGCTACACCTTC
CASSTGYQGYTF
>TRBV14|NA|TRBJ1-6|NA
TGTGCCAGCAGCCAAGCGCCCGAGGACTCCTATAATTCACCCCTCCACTTT
CASSQAPEDSYNSPLHF
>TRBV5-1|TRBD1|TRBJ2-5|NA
TGCGCCAGCAGCCAACTTGGGACAGCCCAAGAGACCCAGTACTTC
CASSQLGTAQETQYF
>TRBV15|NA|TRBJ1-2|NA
TGTGCCACCAGCCGGGGAGATAACTATGGCTACACCTTC
CATSRGDNYGYTF
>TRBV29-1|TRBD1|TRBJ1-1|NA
TGCAGCGTTCCTCGTAAGACCGGGACAGCTGGGACTGAAGCTTTCTTT
CSVPRKTGTAGTEAFF
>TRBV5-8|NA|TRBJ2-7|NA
TGTGCCAGCAGCTTGGTCGGTCTCCTTGCCTACGAGCAGTACTTC
CASSLVGLLAYEQYF
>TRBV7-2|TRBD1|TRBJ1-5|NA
TGTGCCAGCAGCTTCGACAGGGGCAATCAGCCCCAGCATTTT
CASSFDRGNQPQHF
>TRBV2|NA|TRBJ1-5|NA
TGTGCCAGCGTTCTTGGGCTTTTAGACCAGCCCCAGCATTTT
CASVLGLLDQPQHF
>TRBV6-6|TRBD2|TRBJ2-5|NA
TGTGCCAGCAGATCCGCATCTAGCGGGAGGGTAGAGACCCAGTACTTC
CASRSASSGRVETQYF
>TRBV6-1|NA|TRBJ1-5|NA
TGTGCCAGCAACAGACACTCGGGGGGCAATCAGCCCCAGCATTTT
CASNRHSGGNQPQHF
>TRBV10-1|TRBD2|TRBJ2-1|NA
TGCGCCAGCAGTGAGTCCACTAGCGGGGGAAACAATGAGCAGTTCTTC
CASSESTSGGNNEQFF